The 2 T cell receptor beta chains given below trace back to one sample, sequenced in a study of blood T cell repertoires in COVID-19. TCRdb keeps only in-frame clones here, not all; method: immunoSEQ multiplex PCR. This table holds a few hundred thousand clones, roughly nine tenths found once. Sequencing used PBMCs or T cells enriched from blood (not recorded which). The receptors originated from a man in his thirties or forties who had recovered from COVID-19.

A note on this clone: The sample has other DNA sequences that encode this CDR3 too. The V call is TRBV28, the J call TRBJ2-7; the match to TRBD1 covers 8 bases. The CDR3 loop spans 14 amino acids. With V trimmed by 6 bases and J by 0 bases, 4 bases remained unmatched. Germline V gene sequence: CDR1 MDHEN, CDR2 SYDVKM. CDR3 protein: CASRRQGISYEQYF. For the CDR3, the DNA is TGTGCCAGCAGGCGACAGGGGATCTCCTACGAGCAGTACTTC.

The chain carries TRBV27 and TRBJ2-2; TRBD2 matches at 14 bases. Germline CDR1 MNHEY, CDR2 SMNVEV (reference sequence). CDR3 size: 15 residues. Trimming took 4 bases from V and 7 from J; bases not matched to a gene: 2. The CDR3 region is CASSSGLAGVGELFF. The CDR3 DNA sequence: TGTGCCAGCAGTTCGGGACTAGCGGGAGTCGGGGAGCTGTTTTTT.